This TCR beta chain was observed in a study of CD8 T cells in ankylosing spondylitis (dated by TCRdb to about 2017). Study-level background: The study set out to find disease-linked TCR variants by profiling T cell receptor beta repertoires in ankylosing spondylitis patients and healthy donors. The full study cohort comprised approximately 23 ankylosing spondylitis patients and over a hundred healthy donors. Peripheral blood was sampled, and synovial fluid was also collected from ankylosing spondylitis patients.

Reads for this sample came from an Illumina HiSeq 2500. Quantitative 5'-RACE with molecular barcodes was the method used to prepare the TCR beta libraries. The authors' pipeline ran thus. A new computational method based on a probabilistic model of VDJ rearrangement was used to identify disease-linked TCR variants. TCRdb reran the public reads through fastp at Q25 and MiXCR, keeping productive beta chains. Every entry covers one CDR3 protein and lists the most common genes and DNA from its rows. The V and J calls shown here were made by TCRdb, not taken from the authors' results. In this sample the table shows 25,000 to 35,000 distinct CDR3 sequences, around 30% of which occur a single time. The ten largest account for 45% of the sample. This clonotype was seen a few times. Its cognate antigen has yet to be identified. No qualities accompany the bases; no much larger clone lies one base away. Synovial fluid samples were matched to blood samples from the same ankylosing spondylitis patients.

Paper-wide results and their limitations: The disease-linked clones had a CD8+ phenotype and were found at relatively low frequencies in peripheral blood. Some motif variants were previously reported in synovial fluid and blood of reactive arthritis patients, suggesting common disease-initiation mechanisms. The disease-linked clones were reported to be significantly enriched in matched synovial fluid samples from ankylosing spondylitis patients. Blood from ankylosing spondylitis patients appeared to be characterized by a TCR beta motif composed of 7 to 9 highly homologous amino acid variants.

Looking up the germline V gene yields CDR1 SNHLY and CDR2 FYNNEI. Measured from the cysteine to the phenylalanine, the CDR3 is 14 residues long. CDR3 DNA is the only sequence kept; it has 42 bases, read in frame from the first base. The germline V end is reduced by 3 bases and the J end by 8 bases; junction bases left unmatched: 6. This clonotype was sampled from a male donor with ankylosing spondylitis. This chain joins TRBV2 to TRBJ2-1; the central 8 bases match TRBD2. Sample: synovial fluid, either unsorted or a sorted T cell fraction (not recorded which). Here is the DNA: TGTGCCAGCAGTGACCCGCGGGGGGTCGATGAGCAGTTCTTC. Translated, this gives CASSDPRGVDEQFF.